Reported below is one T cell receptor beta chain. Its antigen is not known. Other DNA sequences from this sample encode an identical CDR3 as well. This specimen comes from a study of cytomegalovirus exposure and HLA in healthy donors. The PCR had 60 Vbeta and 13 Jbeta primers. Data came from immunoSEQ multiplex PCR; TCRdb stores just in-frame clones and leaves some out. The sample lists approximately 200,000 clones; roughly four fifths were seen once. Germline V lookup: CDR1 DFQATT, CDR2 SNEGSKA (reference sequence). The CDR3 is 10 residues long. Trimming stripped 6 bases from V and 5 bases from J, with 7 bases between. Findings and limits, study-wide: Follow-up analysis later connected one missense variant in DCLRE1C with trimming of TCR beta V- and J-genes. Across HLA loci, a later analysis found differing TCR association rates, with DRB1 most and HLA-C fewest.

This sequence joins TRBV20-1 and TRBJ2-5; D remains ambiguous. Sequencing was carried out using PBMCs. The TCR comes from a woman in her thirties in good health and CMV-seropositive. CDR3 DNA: TGCAGTGCCGTCCGGGAGACCCAGTACTTC. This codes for CSAVRETQYF.